This T cell receptor beta chain was sequenced during a study of cytomegalovirus exposure and HLA in healthy donors. Whole-study findings and limits: Versus the roughly 670-donor mean, an Asian-associated ancestry cluster reportedly showed fewer N-insertions in a later analysis. The authors enumerated roughly 160 TCR beta chains as linked to cytomegalovirus.

Points on this clone: Its specificity is not known.

Germline values: CDR1 SGHAT, CDR2 FQDESV (reference sequence). Trimming took 1 base from V and 5 from J, leaving 4 bases between them. The CDR3 contains 12 residues. PCR used 60 Vbeta primers and 13 Jbeta primers. Only in-frame clones appear in the TCRdb table, and some are missing; sequencing was by immunoSEQ multiplex PCR. The sample gives 150,000 to 200,000 clones, around four fifths of which show up once; roughly a tenth is in the top ten. This receptor was obtained from a man in his fifties in good health and CMV-seropositive. Sequenced: PBMCs. The chain is built from TRBV11-1 and TRBJ2-3; D is undetermined. This CDR3 reads CASSLDIDTQYF. CDR3 DNA sequence: TGTGCCAGCAGCTTAGATATAGATACGCAGTATTTT.